One and the same sample provided the 7 T cell receptor beta chains below, sequenced in a study of vaccination and CD4 T cells after COVID-19. What these receptors recognize is not known. The Oncomine TCR Beta short-read assay sequenced DNA from cultured CD4+ T cells. Each CDR3 protein gets one entry after TCRdb re-called the PCR reads with MiXCR. This table holds some 20,000 distinct CDR3 sequences, around 42% found once. Treatment specified: roughly 10-day PBMC culture with coronavirus spike peptide pools or control peptides (ViraFEST assay). The sample in question was CD4+ T cells from blood, cultured in vitro, obtained before SARS-CoV-2 vaccination. These receptors came from a human donor who received a COVID-19 vaccine.

This chain joins TRBV19 and TRBJ2-7; no definite D call. CDR1 is LNHDA and CDR2 is SQIVND in the germline V gene (reference sequence). V shed 3 bases and J shed 3 bases, with 18 bases lying between them. The CDR3 extends over 16 amino acids. The CDR3 DNA follows: TGTGCCAGTAGTATTTTTCGGTCGGCGACGCACTACGAGCAGTACTTC. Protein product: CASSIFRSATHYEQYF. Supplemented by reference TRBV19 and TRBJ2-7, the full variable domain reads DGGITQSPKYLFRKEGQNVTLSCEQNLNHDAMYWYRQDPGQGLRLIYYSQIVNDFQKGDIAEGYSVSREKKESFPLTVTSAQKNPTAFYLCASSIFRSATHYEQYFGPGTRLTVT.

The chain joins TRBV2 to TRBJ2-1, with 12 nucleotides matching TRBD2. This CDR3 spans 17 amino acids. Germline trimming cut 6 bases from V and 6 bases from J; bases unmatched to any gene: 12. Germline V gene sequence: CDR1 SNHLY, CDR2 FYNNEI. DNA of the CDR3: TGTGCCAGCAGCGAATCGGCAGGACTAGCGGGGCTCAATGAGCAGTTCTTC. It codes for CASSESAGLAGLNEQFF.

J is TRBJ2-3 and V is TRBV21-1; the listed D gene, TRBD2, was not tested against the DNA. TRBV21-1 is a documented pseudogene. CDR3 length equals 20 residues. CDR3 in amino acids: CASSKIRRLAGPPYTDTQYF. The CDR3 nucleotides are TGTGCCAGCAGCAAAATACGGCGCCTAGCGGGTCCACCTTACACAGATACGCAGTATTTT.

This clonotype was recorded a few times. The chain couples TRBV19 to TRBJ2-2; no reliable D call. V gave up 5 bases and J gave up 5 bases, with 18 bases separating them. Germline V CDR1 and CDR2: LNHDA, SQIVND (reference sequence). The CDR3 contains 16 residues. The CDR3 bases are TGTGCCAGTAGTCTGACCGGGCCTATGGGGACCGGGGAGCTGTTTTTT. It codes for CASSLTGPMGTGELFF.

The genes are TRBV30 and TRBJ1-2; no reliable D call. Germline lookup yields CDR1 GTSNPN and CDR2 SVGIG (reference sequence). The CDR3 length is 11 residues. V lost 1 base to trimming and J lost 5 bases, with 5 bases between them. CDR3 in amino acids: CAWSGSYGYTF. DNA for the CDR3: TGTGCCTGGAGTGGGTCGTATGGCTACACCTTC.

The chain is built from TRBV4-2 and TRBJ2-1, with D perhaps matching TRBD1 (6 bases). Germline loops: CDR1 LGHNA, CDR2 YNFKEQ. The CDR3 sequence is 15 residues long. V lost 1 base and J 6 bases, leaving 13 bases between the germline ends. Here the CDR3 DNA reads TGTGCCAGCAGCCAAGTTCCAGGGGTGACCAATGAGCAGTTCTTC. This encodes CASSQVPGVTNEQFF.

This clonotype was seen a single time. This chain connects TRBV7-9 to TRBJ1-6; 7 nucleotides line up with TRBD1. There are 17 residues in the CDR3. Germline V gives CDR1 SEHNR, CDR2 FQNEAQ (reference sequence). J was trimmed by 1 base and V by 4 bases; bases with no gene match: 7. The CDR3 sequence: CASSSIQGTSYNSPLHF. DNA for the CDR3: TGTGCCAGCAGCTCGATACAGGGGACATCCTATAATTCACCCCTCCACTTT.